This T cell receptor beta chain was recovered during a study of CD8 T cells in Susac syndrome (dated by TCRdb to 2018 to 2020). In the study overall: Of the Susac syndrome patients who were sequenced, eight were in clinical remission while six had clinically active disease. At the time of blood withdrawal, Susac syndrome patients were either therapy-naive, taking corticosteroids (with some also receiving IVIg), or on IVIg alone. Whether CD8+ T cell activation and differentiation in Susac syndrome was antigen driven was tested using repertoire sequencing. Clonality of the CD8+ T cell repertoire was compared between roughly 13 healthy donors, approximately 14 Susac syndrome patients and about 15 multiple sclerosis patients. The paper's findings and limits, for the study overall: Clonal expansion was seen in Susac syndrome CD8+ repertoires, peaking in CD8+ TEMRA cells and being greater in clinically active patients than in remitting ones. Roughly 15 and five Susac-specific public clones were found in the total CD8+ and CD8+ TEMRA repertoires, respectively. The number of individuals in the TCR sequencing and HLA analysis was acknowledged as relatively small.

The CDR3, from cysteine to phenylalanine, totals 15 residues. This entry keeps only the CDR3 DNA: 45 bases, framed from base 1. The CDR1 and CDR2 encoded by the germline V gene (reference sequence) are DFQATT and SNEGSKA. The germline ends are 16 bases apart after V is trimmed by 0 bases and J by 7 bases. Note on this clonotype: It lacks a known antigen. There are no base qualities to consult, and no much larger clone falls within one base.

RNA was extracted using the RNeasy kit, and roughly 0.5 to 1 ug of the RNA was reverse transcribed with random hexamers. TCR beta CDR3 regions were amplified with the immunoSEQ multiplex PCR assay covering 54 Vbeta and 13 Jbeta segments. Bias from PCR amplification was corrected by using a synthetic template baseline for primer optimization and for computational correction. Processing in the source paper ran as follows. Reads were annotated to V, D and J genes according to IMGT and were analyzed with immunoSEQ Analyzer, with only productive sequences retained. To calculate clonality, Shannon entropy was normalized by log2 of the number of productive unique sequences and then subtracted from one. For each patient and control, public and private clones were evaluated within the 100 most prevalent clones. A clone was defined as Susac-specific if it was absent from the healthy and MS cohorts, from about a thousand published viral clones and from other ImmuneACCESS disease sequences. Through fastp at Q25 and MiXCR, TCRdb rebuilt clones from the public reads, retaining in-frame beta chains. Every entry covers one CDR3 protein and lists the most common genes and DNA from its rows. The V and J calls were not made by the authors but by TCRdb's processing. Within this sample are about 190,000 distinct CDR3 sequences, with approximately 95% of them counted one time only. The ten largest clones represent about 0.15% of the sample.

Peripheral blood CD8+ and CD4+ T cells from healthy donors, Susac syndrome patients and multiple sclerosis patients were profiled using high-throughput TCR beta sequencing. The Susac syndrome patients fulfilled recently defined diagnostic criteria for definite or probable disease. Bulk CD8+ and CD4+ T cells were purified by magnetic negative isolation, whereas CD8+ TEMRA cells were enriched by FACS. Blood was collected in EDTA tubes and processed within 24 hours, with PBMCs isolated through density gradient centrifugation. PBMCs intended for TCR sequencing were cryopreserved in liquid nitrogen and thawed later in a water bath at 37 degrees C. Purity of sorted or isolated CD4+, CD8+ and CD8+ TEMRA cells was at least 90%.

The sequence came from a human donor with Susac syndrome. The chain couples TRBV20-1 to TRBJ1-5, with the D segment identity uncertain. Material: CD8+ T cells from PBMCs. The nucleotides read TGCAGTGCTAGAGACGGGAGCGACGGGTTCCAGCCCCAGCATTTT. Translated, it reads CSARDGSDGFQPQHF.